The 14 T cell receptor beta chains below come from one sample, sequenced in a study of human T cells and chemical hapten exposure. TCRdb redid the calling of the RACE reads with MiXCR, one entry per CDR3 protein. The sample lists about 130,000 distinct CDR3 sequences, around 8.3% occurring once. Specified time point: healthy volunteer bleed at 2 weeks. The authors' total RNA extraction used unfractionated whole blood. The sample comprised whole blood. These receptors were collected from a male donor in good health. Some clones in this sample may be carry-over from other donors' samples.

CDR3 nucleotide sequence: TGCAGCATGAGGAGCGGGAGTGGCGCAGATACGCAGTATTTT. Encoded protein: CSMRSGSGADTQYF. The chain is built from TRBV29-1 and TRBJ2-3; 8 nucleotides align to TRBD2. Unmatched junction bases numbered 11, after V lost 8 bases and J lost 4 bases. CDR1 SQVTM and CDR2 ANQGSEA come from the germline V gene. CDR3 size: 14 residues.

This clonotype has a handful of counts. CDR3 coding DNA: TGCAGCGTGGCCCTACGGGGCCTAACTAATGAAAAACTGTTTTTT. Its translation: CSVALRGLTNEKLFF. V and J are TRBV29-1 and TRBJ1-4, with D perhaps matching TRBD1 (5 bases). The CDR3 extends over 15 amino acids. The germline gives CDR1 SQVTM, CDR2 ANQGSEA. V was clipped by 6 bases and J by 1 base, with 15 bases between them.

This clonotype was picked up a small number of times. The chain couples TRBV29-1 to TRBJ2-2, with D possibly called TRBD1 or TRBD2 (5 bases each). CDR1 is SQVTM, CDR2 ANQGSEA, per germline. V was shortened by 0 bases and J by 8 bases, with 10 bases between the two germline ends. The CDR3 consists of 13 residues. DNA of the CDR3: TGCAGCGTTGAAGATGGGACGAGAGGGGAGCTGTTTTTT. Its translation: CSVEDGTRGELFF.

The V and J genes are TRBV6-1 and TRBJ1-1; D might be TRBD1 (5 bases). The V end lost 7 bases, the J end lost 3 bases, and 12 bases lay between the germline ends. Germline CDR1 MNHNS, CDR2 SASEGT. The CDR3 runs 13 residues. The CDR3 is CASNRGTDTEAFF. The CDR3 DNA reads as TGTGCCAGCAACCGGGGGACGGACACTGAAGCTTTCTTT.

The chain carries TRBV27 and TRBJ1-1; D may be TRBD1 (5 bases). The ends were cut back, 6 bases at V and 8 bases at J, with 19 bases in the middle. The germline gives CDR1 MNHEY, CDR2 SMNVEV (reference sequence). The CDR3 covers 14 residues. CDR3 sequence: CASRRGRGPTEAFF. CDR3 coding DNA: TGTGCCAGCAGAAGAGGGAGGGGCCCTACCGAAGCTTTCTTT.

This clonotype was counted many times. This chain connects TRBV7-8 to TRBJ2-3, with 13 bases identical to TRBD2. Trimming removed 5 bases from V and 0 bases from J; junction bases left unmatched: 5. This CDR3 has 17 residues. Germline CDR1 is SGHVS and CDR2 is FQNEAQ. The CDR3 is CASSPRTSGGSTDTQYF. In DNA form, the CDR3 reads TGTGCCAGCAGCCCCCGGACTAGCGGGGGCAGCACAGATACGCAGTATTTT.

A few counts support this clonotype. The CDR3 bases are TGTGCCAGCAGTCCCGGACTAGCTAGGACCTACGAGCAGTACTTC. Its protein is CASSPGLARTYEQYF. The chain couples TRBV6-1 to TRBJ2-7; 8 bases fit TRBD2. The junction had 8 bases not matched to a gene; V was cut back by 5 bases and J by 2 bases. The CDR3 is 15 residues long. CDR1 and CDR2 (germline): MNHNS, SASEGT.

This clonotype came up many times. The V gene is TRBV6-6, the J gene TRBJ2-7; 9 positions match TRBD1. V lost 5 bases to trimming and J lost 6 bases; unmatched junction nucleotides: 5. Per the germline V gene, CDR1 is MNHNY and CDR2 is SVGAGI (reference sequence). CDR3 length: 13 residues. This CDR3 reads CASSTLTGGEQYF. The CDR3 bases are TGTGCCAGCAGTACCTTGACAGGGGGCGAGCAGTACTTC.

This chain connects TRBV12-3 or TRBV12-4 to TRBJ2-2; possible D gene TRBD1, 5 bases. This CDR3 comprises 17 residues. V was clipped by 7 bases and J by 0 bases, with 18 bases between them. CDR3 residues: CASTPPDSDPNTGELFF. In nucleotides, the CDR3 is TGTGCCAGCACCCCCCCCGACAGCGACCCGAACACCGGGGAGCTGTTTTTT.

This clonotype was seen only a few times. This chain uses TRBV24-1 with TRBJ2-2; D is unclear. Germline loops: CDR1 KGHDR, CDR2 SFDVKD. V was trimmed by 2 bases and J by 6 bases, leaving 12 bases between them. This CDR3 region has 15 residues. CDR3 bases: TGTGCCACCAGTGATTCCGCTACAAGCCCCGGGGAGCTGTTTTTT. It yields the protein CATSDSATSPGELFF.

The chain recombines TRBV14 with TRBJ1-2; a possible D gene is TRBD1 (6 bases). This CDR3 is built from 14 residues. The V and J ends lost 0 bases and 6 bases respectively, with 11 bases between them. Per germline, CDR1 SGHDN and CDR2 FVKESK. The CDR3 sequence: CASSQDPGANGYTF. The DNA of the CDR3 is TGTGCCAGCAGCCAAGATCCAGGGGCCAATGGCTACACCTTC.

J is TRBJ1-1 and V is TRBV3-1; the D gene is possibly TRBD1 (5 bases). V shed 4 bases and J shed 0 bases, with 12 bases lying between them. The CDR3 length is 15 residues. Germline V lookup: CDR1 LGHDT, CDR2 YNNKEL (reference sequence). This chain's CDR3 is CASSPGETVNTEAFF. The CDR3 DNA is TGTGCCAGCAGCCCAGGAGAGACAGTGAACACTGAAGCTTTCTTT.

This clonotype has more than one count but fewer than ten. The chain recombines TRBV12-3 or TRBV12-4 with TRBJ2-7, with a tentative D call TRBD2 (6 bases). CDR3 size: 15 residues. The germline V and J ends were trimmed by 3 bases and 3 bases, with 15 bases remaining between them. CDR3 sequence reads: CASSFAGSWGYEQYF. The CDR3 DNA reads as TGTGCCAGCAGTTTTGCCGGGAGCTGGGGCTACGAGCAGTACTTC.

This clonotype has more than one count but fewer than ten. The rearrangement uses TRBV7-2 and TRBJ2-7; 13 bases are a match to TRBD2. The CDR3 spans 14 residues. CDR1 and CDR2 from the germline V gene are SGHTA and FQGNSA. With V trimmed by 5 bases and J by 5 bases, 3 bases remained unmatched. CDR3 DNA sequence: TGTGCCAGCAGCCCGACTAGCGGGGGGAACGAGCAGTACTTC. Translated: CASSPTSGGNEQYF.